This T cell receptor beta chain was identified in a study of shared clonotypes between healthy human individuals. Profiled with immunoSEQ multiplex PCR; TCRdb holds only in-frame clones, not every one. The sample yields around 1.9 million clones, about 93% seen once. Germline CDR1 and CDR2: SEHNR and FQNEAQ (reference sequence). V was trimmed by 0 bases and J by 4 bases, leaving 19 bases between them. This CDR3 has 18 amino acids. Naive CD8 cells were CD45RO-negative, positively selected for CCR7, excluding terminally differentiated effector memory CD45RA+ cells. The gene calls are TRBV7-9 and TRBJ2-1, with D perhaps TRBD2 (5 bases). The sequencing sample was made of naive CD8+ T cells from PBMCs. This TCR was recovered from a man younger than 35 in good health. Some clones in this sample may be carry-over from other donors' samples. The CDR3 nucleotides are TGTGCCAGCAGCTTAGCGGACGTGGCGCGGGTCGGGTACAATGAGCAGTTCTTC. Residues: CASSLADVARVGYNEQFF.